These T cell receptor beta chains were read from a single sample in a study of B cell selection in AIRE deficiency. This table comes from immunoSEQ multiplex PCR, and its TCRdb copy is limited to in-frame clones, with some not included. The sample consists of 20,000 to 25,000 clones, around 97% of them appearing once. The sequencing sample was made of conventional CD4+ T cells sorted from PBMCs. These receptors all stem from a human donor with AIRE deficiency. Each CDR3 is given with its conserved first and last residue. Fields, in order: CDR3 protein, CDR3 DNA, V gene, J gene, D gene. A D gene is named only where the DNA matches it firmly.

CDR3 protein: CASSQASGGLYEQYF; CDR3 DNA: TGTGCCAGCAGCCAAGCTAGCGGGGGACTTTACGAGCAGTACTTC; V gene: TRBV4-2; J gene: TRBJ2-7; D gene: TRBD2
CDR3 protein: CASSYTGAMLAGELFF; CDR3 DNA: TGTGCCAGCAGCTACACCGGGGCTATGCTAGCCGGGGAGCTGTTTTTT; V gene: TRBV9; J gene: TRBJ2-2; D gene: .
CDR3 protein: CASSRSRVNEQFF; CDR3 DNA: TGTGCCAGCAGCCGTTCTAGGGTCAATGAGCAGTTCTTC; V gene: TRBV6-6; J gene: TRBJ2-1; D gene: .
CDR3 protein: CASSSWGDAKNIQYF; CDR3 DNA: TGTGCCAGCAGTTCATGGGGCGACGCCAAAAACATTCAGTACTTC; V gene: TRBV27; J gene: TRBJ2-4; D gene: .
CDR3 protein: CASSFKGIDQPQHF; CDR3 DNA: TGTGCCAGCAGCTTTAAGGGAATAGACCAGCCCCAGCATTTT; V gene: TRBV7-9; J gene: TRBJ1-5; D gene: .
CDR3 protein: CASSTQRENNEQFF; CDR3 DNA: TGTGCCAGTAGTACCCAGCGGGAGAATAATGAGCAGTTCTTC; V gene: TRBV19; J gene: TRBJ2-1; D gene: TRBD2
CDR3 protein: CASRRTYSGANVLTF; CDR3 DNA: TGTGCCAGTAGGCGGACCTACTCTGGGGCCAACGTCCTGACTTTC; V gene: TRBV19; J gene: TRBJ2-6; D gene: .
CDR3 protein: CASTFLVKPYNEQFF; CDR3 DNA: TGTGCCAGCACCTTTTTGGTGAAGCCCTACAATGAGCAGTTCTTC; V gene: TRBV5-6; J gene: TRBJ2-1; D gene: .
CDR3 protein: CASSLRGFATNEKLFF; CDR3 DNA: TGTGCCAGCAGTCTCAGGGGGTTCGCAACTAATGAAAAACTGTTTTTT; V gene: TRBV2; J gene: TRBJ1-4; D gene: TRBD1
CDR3 protein: CAARARDQPQHF; CDR3 DNA: TGTGCCGCACGGGCCCGGGATCAGCCCCAGCATTTT; V gene: TRBV10-3; J gene: TRBJ1-5; D gene: .